These 30 T cell receptor beta chains came from one sample sequenced in a study of graft-versus-host responses after intestinal transplantation. Their target antigens are unknown. TCRdb keeps only in-frame clones here, not all; method: immunoSEQ multiplex PCR. The sample shows some 80,000 clones, more than 85% of them seen only once. The sample here was unstimulated CD8+ T cells sorted from spleen or lymph node cells, taken before transplant. Receptors originate from a human donor who was the organ donor for an intestinal transplant.

The chain has TRBV14 and TRBJ2-1; TRBD2 agrees at 14 bases. This CDR3 comprises 17 residues. Germline V gene data show CDR1 as SGHDN and CDR2 as FVKESK. With 1 base clipped from V and 6 bases from J, the junction kept 5 bases outside the gene matches. This CDR3 is CASSQVGGLAGGNEQFF. CDR3 sequence (DNA): TGTGCCAGCAGCCAAGTTGGCGGACTAGCGGGGGGCAATGAGCAGTTCTTC. Full variable domain (remainder filled in from reference TRBV14 and TRBJ2-1): EAGVTQFPSHSVIEKGQTVTLRCDPISGHDNLYWYRRVMGKEIKFLLHFVKESKQDESGMPNNRFLAERTGGTYSTLKVQPAELEDSGVYFCASSQVGGLAGGNEQFFGPGTRLTVL.

The chain is built from TRBV7-9 and TRBJ2-7; D remains ambiguous. The CDR3 has 18 amino acids. Between the trimmed V and J ends, which lost 5 bases and 2 bases, there was a span of 25 bases. Germline values: CDR1 SEHNR, CDR2 FQNEAQ (reference sequence). DNA for the CDR3: TGTGCCAGCAGCCCTCATGGTAGTCCTTGGTATCACACCTACGAGCAGTACTTC. Translated, it gives CASSPHGSPWYHTYEQYF.

This sequence joins TRBV7-9 and TRBJ2-7; D call uncertain. V lost 5 bases, J lost 2 bases, and 4 bases lay in between. Per germline, CDR1 SEHNR and CDR2 FQNEAQ (reference sequence). The CDR3 has 11 residues. The CDR3 DNA is TGTGCCAGCAGCGCTACCTACGAGCAGTACTTC. Protein sequence: CASSATYEQYF.

This rearrangement joins TRBV4-1 to TRBJ2-2; D assignment may be TRBD1 or TRBD2 (5 bases each). V gave up 3 bases and J gave up 7 bases, with 18 bases separating them. CDR3 length equals 16 residues. The germline V gene encodes CDR1 MGHRA and CDR2 YSYEKL. The CDR3 DNA follows: TGCGCCAGCAGCCACCTACCGGGACCCTTCGTCGGGGAGCTGTTTTTT. The encoded protein is CASSHLPGPFVGELFF.

This chain links TRBV27 with TRBJ1-1, with D unresolved. The CDR3 runs 13 residues. Germline V lookup: CDR1 MNHEY, CDR2 SMNVEV (reference sequence). V shed 3 bases and J shed 1 base, with 6 bases lying between them. Here the CDR3 DNA reads TGTGCCAGCAGTTTGCGACAGAACACTGAAGCTTTCTTT. Protein sequence: CASSLRQNTEAFF.

The rearrangement joins TRBV5-4 to TRBJ1-2, with D uncertain. V was clipped by 5 bases and J by 8 bases, with 13 bases between them. Germline CDR1 SGHNT, CDR2 YYREEE (reference sequence). The CDR3 runs 12 residues. Here the CDR3 DNA reads TGTGCCAGCAGATACAGCGTGGGCGGCTACACCTTC. As protein: CASRYSVGGYTF.

The rearrangement uses TRBV5-6 and TRBJ2-7, with 8 bases matching TRBD2. After removal of 3 bases from V and 0 bases from J, the junction contained 17 bases not matched to a gene. CDR1 is SGHDT and CDR2 is YYEEEE in the germline V gene. This CDR3 region has 19 residues. CDR3 DNA: TGTGCCAGCAGCTGGGGGCTTAGCGGGGCCTCCCAGAGCTCCTACGAGCAGTACTTC. It yields the protein CASSWGLSGASQSSYEQYF.

The chain has TRBV9 and TRBJ1-1; TRBD1 aligns across 9 bases. Germline V CDR1 and CDR2: SGDLS, YYNGEE. The V segment lost 3 bases and the J segment 2 bases; nucleotides outside the gene matches: 2. This CDR3 comprises 14 residues. CDR3 loop: CASSGTGDNTEAFF. CDR3 bases: TGTGCCAGCAGCGGGACAGGGGACAACACTGAAGCTTTCTTT.

The chain couples TRBV5-1 to TRBJ2-1; TRBD2 aligns across 14 bases. This CDR3 is built from 19 residues. CDR1 is SGHRS and CDR2 is YFSETQ in the germline V gene. Trimming cost V 4 bases and J 2 bases; bases outside gene matches: 11. CDR3 in amino acids: CASSAGLAGVTETYNEQFF. The CDR3 bases are TGCGCCAGCAGCGCGGGACTAGCGGGGGTTACCGAGACCTACAATGAGCAGTTCTTC. The full variable domain, in which reference TRBV5-1 and TRBJ2-1 provide the parts outside the CDR3, is KAGVTQTPRYLIKTRGQQVTLSCSPISGHRSVSWYQQTPGQGLQFLFEYFSETQRNKGNFPGRFSGRQFSNSRSEMNVSTLELGDSALYLCASSAGLAGVTETYNEQFFGPGTRLTVL.

V is TRBV6-6 and J is TRBJ1-2, with 9 bases fitting TRBD1. This CDR3 has 15 residues. The V segment lost 6 bases and the J segment 5 bases; nucleotides outside the gene matches: 10. Germline V gene sequence: CDR1 MNHNY, CDR2 SVGAGI (reference sequence). CDR3 in amino acids: CASRTAGTGLYGYTF. CDR3 nucleotide sequence: TGTGCCAGCAGGACCGCCGGGACAGGGTTATATGGCTACACCTTC.

The chain carries TRBV4-1 and TRBJ2-2; 9 bases align to TRBD2. The V segment lost 1 base and the J segment 0 bases; nucleotides outside the gene matches: 0. CDR3 size: 16 residues. CDR1 and CDR2 (germline): MGHRA, YSYEKL. The CDR3 protein is CASSQVAGANTGELFF. The CDR3 nucleotides are TGCGCCAGCAGCCAAGTAGCGGGGGCGAACACCGGGGAGCTGTTTTTT.

V gene TRBV10-1 combines with J gene TRBJ1-1; D gene uncertain. This CDR3 is built from 13 residues. Germline V CDR1 and CDR2: WNHNN, SYGVQD (reference sequence). Trimming shortened V by 2 bases and J by 6 bases, and 10 bases separated the two germline ends. CDR3 bases: TGCGCCAGCAGTGAGGTGAAGGGCGCTGAAGCTTTCTTT. This sequence encodes CASSEVKGAEAFF.

The chain uses TRBV18 and TRBJ2-7; TRBD2 might be the D (5 bases). Trimming stripped 6 bases from V and 3 bases from J, with 12 bases between. The CDR3 spans 13 residues. Germline loops: CDR1 KGHSH, CDR2 LQKENI. CDR3 sequence reads: CASSLSGSYEQYF. The CDR3 nucleotides read TGTGCCAGCTCCCTCAGTGGGAGCTACGAGCAGTACTTC.

CDR3 DNA: TGTGCCAGCTTAGGGGGGGGCCTCATCCTTTCCTACGAGCAGTACTTC. Its translation is CASLGGGLILSYEQYF. The chain carries TRBV2 and TRBJ2-7, with a tentative D call TRBD2 (7 bases). V lost 8 bases and J lost 1, with 21 bases in between. The CDR3 has 16 residues. Germline CDR1 is SNHLY and CDR2 is FYNNEI.

This chain joins TRBV10-2 and TRBJ2-1, with 10 bases aligning to TRBD2. This CDR3 is built from 20 residues. Germline values: CDR1 WSHSY, CDR2 SAAADI. V dropped 6 bases and J dropped 8; count of bases not matched to a gene: 25. CDR3 in amino acids: CASRAPGTSVPSHVVYEQFF. The CDR3 DNA is TGCGCCAGCAGAGCCCCCGGGACTAGCGTTCCATCTCACGTGGTCTATGAGCAGTTCTTC.

This clone was found a few times. This chain links TRBV19 with TRBJ1-1; D is perhaps TRBD1 (5 bases). The V end was cut by 3 bases, the J end by 0 bases, with 11 bases between. The CDR3 loop spans 15 amino acids. Germline V lookup: CDR1 LNHDA, CDR2 SQIVND (reference sequence). Written as DNA, the CDR3 is TGTGCCAGTAGTATCAGGGACCCCATGAACACTGAAGCTTTCTTT. This sequence encodes CASSIRDPMNTEAFF.

The J gene is TRBJ2-2, the V gene TRBV9; D perhaps matches TRBD2 (6 bases). V was trimmed by 0 bases and J by 1 base, leaving 28 bases between them. The CDR3 contains 22 residues. Germline CDR1 reads SGDLS; CDR2 reads YYNGEE. The CDR3 DNA sequence: TGTGCCAGCAGCGTAGCGGCCACGTTTGGCGGGGAGAAGCTATGGAACACCGGGGAGCTGTTTTTT. Its translation is CASSVAATFGGEKLWNTGELFF.

The rearrangement uses TRBV5-5 and TRBJ2-7, with D unresolved. Germline lookup yields CDR1 SGHKS and CDR2 YYEKEE (reference sequence). Trimming removed 1 base at V and 5 bases at J, with 4 bases between. This CDR3 comprises 11 residues. CDR3 in DNA: TGTGCCAGCAGCTTGTTTAACGAGCAGTACTTC. Encoded protein: CASSLFNEQYF.

V and J are TRBV5-1 and TRBJ1-2, with a weak D call TRBD1 (5 bases). The V gene lost 4 bases and the J gene lost 6 bases, with 10 bases spanning the gap. This CDR3 is built from 12 residues. Germline V gene lookup returns CDR1 SGHRS and CDR2 YFSETQ. CDR3 region: CASSDRFHGYTF. DNA of the CDR3: TGCGCCAGCAGCGACAGATTTCATGGCTACACCTTC.

This clone was counted once. The rearrangement links TRBV6-5 to TRBJ1-3; D uncertain. The V gene lost 0 bases and the J gene lost 0 bases, with 9 bases spanning the gap. The CDR3 covers 16 residues. Germline CDR1 is MNHEY and CDR2 is SVGAGI. The CDR3 reads CASSYSGDLSGNTIYF. The CDR3, as DNA: TGTGCCAGCAGTTACTCCGGAGACCTCTCTGGAAACACCATATATTTT.

The chain joins TRBV12-5 to TRBJ2-3; D not resolved. Germline-derived CDR1 and CDR2 are LGHNT and FRNRAP. The CDR3 consists of 20 residues. Trimming removed 3 bases from V and 3 bases from J, with 28 bases in between. CDR3 in amino acids: CASGFHFPDRLLFWTDTQYF. DNA for the CDR3: TGTGCTAGTGGTTTTCATTTTCCGGACCGTCTTTTGTTTTGGACAGATACGCAGTATTTT.

This clone occurred a few times. This chain connects TRBV7-6 to TRBJ2-2; 9 bases are a match to TRBD2. CDR1 and CDR2 from the germline V gene are SGHVS and FNYEAQ. The CDR3 covers 14 residues. After removal of 3 bases from V and 4 bases from J, the junction contained 0 bases not matched to a gene. The CDR3 region has the DNA TGTGCCAGCAGCTTGCGGGGGGGCACCGGGGAGCTGTTTTTT. Protein: CASSLRGGTGELFF.

The chain links TRBV5-1 to TRBJ2-5; unclear D gene. V was shortened by 4 bases and J by 7 bases, with 11 bases between the two germline ends. Per the germline V gene, CDR1 is SGHRS and CDR2 is YFSETQ. The CDR3 covers 12 residues. CDR3 sequence (DNA): TGCGCCAGCAGCAACTCGTCCGCGACCCAGTACTTC. This codes for CASSNSSATQYF. Full variable domain (rest looked up from reference TRBV5-1 and TRBJ2-5): KAGVTQTPRYLIKTRGQQVTLSCSPISGHRSVSWYQQTPGQGLQFLFEYFSETQRNKGNFPGRFSGRQFSNSRSEMNVSTLELGDSALYLCASSNSSATQYFGPGTRLLVL.

V usage is TRBV13 and J usage is TRBJ2-7; 10 bases line up with TRBD2. The CDR3 length is 15 residues. From germline, CDR1 is PRHDT and CDR2 FYEKMQ (reference sequence). The ends lost 5 bases at V and 5 bases at J; junction bases unmatched: 9. The CDR3 loop reads CASSPESSGSNEQYF. In nucleotides, the CDR3 is TGTGCCAGCAGCCCCGAGTCTAGCGGGAGTAACGAGCAGTACTTC.

This chain uses TRBV6-1 with TRBJ2-1; 8 bases are a match to TRBD2. Trimming removed 7 bases from V and 3 bases from J; junction bases left unmatched: 5. Germline V gene sequence: CDR1 MNHNS, CDR2 SASEGT. This CDR3 has 14 amino acids. CDR3 loop: CASNYAGGYNEQFF. CDR3 in DNA: TGTGCCAGCAACTACGCGGGGGGCTACAATGAGCAGTTCTTC.

The chain recombines TRBV2 with TRBJ2-7, with D hard to call. The germline CDR1 and CDR2 sequences are SNHLY and FYNNEI. Deletions cut 4 bases from V and 2 bases from J, with 12 bases between. CDR3 size: 14 residues. For the CDR3, the DNA is TGTGCCAGCAGTGTTTATACCGACCCCTACGAGCAGTACTTC. Protein: CASSVYTDPYEQYF.

The J gene is TRBJ2-1, the V gene TRBV5-1, with 12 bases matching TRBD2. This CDR3 has 16 residues. The V gene end was trimmed by 4 bases and the J gene end by 1 base; junction bases not matched to a gene: 3. Germline V gene lookup returns CDR1 SGHRS and CDR2 YFSETQ. The CDR3 region has the DNA TGCGCCAGCAGCCTAGCGGGGGGGCCGTCCTACAATGAGCAGTTCTTC. It specifies CASSLAGGPSYNEQFF. Based on the CDR3 plus reference TRBV5-1 and TRBJ2-1, the full variable domain is KAGVTQTPRYLIKTRGQQVTLSCSPISGHRSVSWYQQTPGQGLQFLFEYFSETQRNKGNFPGRFSGRQFSNSRSEMNVSTLELGDSALYLCASSLAGGPSYNEQFFGPGTRLTVL.

Of note for this clone: The sample has other DNA sequences that encode this CDR3 too. The rearrangement links TRBV27 to TRBJ1-1, with 9 bases aligning to TRBD1. CDR1 is MNHEY and CDR2 is SMNVEV in the germline V gene (reference sequence). V gave up 5 bases and J gave up 6 bases; unmatched junction bases: 1. The CDR3 is 12 residues long. The CDR3 DNA sequence: TGTGCCAGCAGTAGGACAGGGGCTGAAGCTTTCTTT. Amino acid sequence: CASSRTGAEAFF.

The CDR3 here is CAWSEKLGTQNQPQHF. The CDR3 nucleotides read TGTGCCTGGAGTGAGAAACTCGGGACACAGAATCAGCCCCAGCATTTT. The V and J genes are TRBV30 and TRBJ1-5, with D perhaps TRBD1 (6 bases). Germline V gene data show CDR1 as GTSNPN and CDR2 as SVGIG (reference sequence). The CDR3 has 16 residues. The V end was cut by 1 base, the J end by 4 bases, with 17 bases between. The full variable domain, rest sourced from reference TRBV30 and TRBJ1-5, is SQTIHQWPATLVQPVGSPLSLECTVEGTSNPNLYWYRQAAGRGLQLLFYSVGIGQISSEVPQNLSASRPQDRQFILSSKKLLLSDSGFYLCAWSEKLGTQNQPQHFGDGTRLSIL.

The CDR3 coding sequence is TGCGCCAGCAGCGTATTACCCTCGATTCGGGAGAACACTGAAGCTTTCTTT. This encodes CASSVLPSIRENTEAFF. The rearrangement uses TRBV4-1 and TRBJ1-1; D is uncertain. Germline V gene data show CDR1 as MGHRA and CDR2 as YSYEKL. The CDR3 consists of 17 residues. V lost 5 bases and J 1 base, leaving 20 bases between the germline ends.